This TCR beta chain comes out of a study of blood T cell repertoires in COVID-19. Whole-study context: There were acute and convalescent COVID-19 samples, and they came from the United States, Italy and Spain.

Per the study methods: Amplifying reference gene primers gave estimates of nucleated cell counts. Here immunoSEQ multiplex PCR was the method, and the copy in TCRdb shows in-frame clones only, minus some. V and J calls and clone size are those listed in that table; D and trimming were worked out from the DNA. Altogether 200,000 to 250,000 clones are present, just under 85% being singletons, with the ten largest covering 7.6%. The germline CDR1 and CDR2 sequences are ENHRY and SYGVKD. CDR3 length equals 12 residues. The V and J ends lost 10 bases and 5 bases respectively, with 14 bases between them. This TCR was recovered from a woman between 45 and 60 years old with active or convalescent COVID-19. The chain couples TRBV10-3 to TRBJ2-5; possibly TRBD1 for D (6 bases). The sample comprised peripheral blood. CDR3 sequence: CATGTSGETQYF. The CDR3 DNA follows: TGTGCCACCGGGACATCTGGGGAGACCCAGTACTTC.